This TCR beta chain was documented in a study of graft-versus-host responses after intestinal transplantation. By sample fraction, this clone is medium-sized. Measured with immunoSEQ multiplex PCR; TCRdb has only the in-frame clones, and not every one. The table lists around 38,000 clones, under 85% of them singletons, with around 3.2% in the top ten. Per germline, CDR1 MNHNS and CDR2 SASEGT. The CDR3 sequence is 14 residues long. J was trimmed by 7 bases and V by 3 bases; bases with no gene match: 5. J is TRBJ1-4 and V is TRBV6-1, with 7 bases identical to TRBD1. Sequencing was performed on PBMCs, taken about 1,000 days after transplant. The sequence was obtained from a human patient who received an intestinal transplant, so some T cells may come from the graft donor. CDR3 sequence reads: CASSDRQGGEKLFF. The CDR3 DNA reads as TGTGCCAGCAGTGATAGACAGGGAGGTGAAAAACTGTTTTTT.